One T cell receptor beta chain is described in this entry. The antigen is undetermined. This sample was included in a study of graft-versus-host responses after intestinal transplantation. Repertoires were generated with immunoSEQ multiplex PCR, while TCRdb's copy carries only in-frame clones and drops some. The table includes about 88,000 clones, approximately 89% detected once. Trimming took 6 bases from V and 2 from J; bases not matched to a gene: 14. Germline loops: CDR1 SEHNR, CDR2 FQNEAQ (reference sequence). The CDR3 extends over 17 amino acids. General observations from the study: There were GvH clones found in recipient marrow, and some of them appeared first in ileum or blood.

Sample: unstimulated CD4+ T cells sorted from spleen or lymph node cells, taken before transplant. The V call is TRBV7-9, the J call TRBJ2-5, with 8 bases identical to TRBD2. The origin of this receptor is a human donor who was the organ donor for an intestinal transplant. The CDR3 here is CASRVYSGAPTQETQYF. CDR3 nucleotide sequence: TGTGCCAGCAGGGTGTATAGCGGGGCACCTACTCAAGAGACCCAGTACTTC.